These 4 T cell receptor beta chains share one sample of origin, sequenced in a study of identical twins. In TCRdb, the 5' RACE reads were re-called with MiXCR into one record per CDR3 protein. The sample records fewer than 900,000 distinct CDR3 sequences, roughly 18% being singletons. These same records also appear under a second study, on T cells expressing NK-cell markers.

The sample taken for sequencing was PBMCs. All receptors come from a woman aged 18-29 years in good health.

The CDR3 nucleotides read TGCGCCAGCAGCTTGGGTCGGACTAGCGGGGTCTACAATGAGCAGTTCTTC. This translates into CASSLGRTSGVYNEQFF. The V gene is TRBV5-1, the J gene TRBJ2-1; 12 nucleotides agree with TRBD2. The CDR3 has 17 amino acids. In germline, CDR1 is SGHRS, CDR2 YFSETQ. Germline trimming cut 0 bases from V and 3 bases from J; bases unmatched to any gene: 4.

This clonotype was counted a few times. The V call is TRBV5-1, the J call TRBJ2-1, with D perhaps being TRBD1 or TRBD2 (5 bases each). CDR1 is SGHRS, CDR2 YFSETQ, per germline. Trimming stripped 4 bases from V and 1 base from J, with 12 bases between. The length of the CDR3 is 15 residues. The CDR3 region is CASSRGANSYNEQFF. In DNA form, the CDR3 reads TGCGCCAGCAGCCGAGGGGCGAATTCCTACAATGAGCAGTTCTTC. The full variable domain, its missing parts supplied by reference TRBV5-1 and TRBJ2-1, is KAGVTQTPRYLIKTRGQQVTLSCSPISGHRSVSWYQQTPGQGLQFLFEYFSETQRNKGNFPGRFSGRQFSNSRSEMNVSTLELGDSALYLCASSRGANSYNEQFFGPGTRLTVL.

This clonotype has a count of ten or more. This rearrangement joins TRBV20-1 to TRBJ2-3; D perhaps matches TRBD2 (6 bases). The CDR3 consists of 15 residues. V lost 0 bases to trimming and J lost 0 bases, with 10 bases between them. Germline V lookup: CDR1 DFQATT, CDR2 SNEGSKA (reference sequence). The CDR3 region is CSARDGTSSTDTQYF. DNA of the CDR3: TGCAGTGCTAGAGACGGGACTTCAAGCACAGATACGCAGTATTTT.

The chain employs TRBV27 and TRBJ1-5, with no clear D. Germline assignment: CDR1 MNHEY and CDR2 SMNVEV (reference sequence). The CDR3 has 15 residues. V was pared by 3 bases and J by 2 bases, with 11 bases between. CDR3 amino acids: CASSFGSARNQPQHF. The CDR3, as DNA: TGTGCCAGCAGTTTTGGCTCCGCCCGCAATCAGCCCCAGCATTTT.